Sequencing of this T cell receptor (beta chain) was carried out in a study of CD8 T cells in Susac syndrome. Random hexamers were used to reverse transcribe an amount of 0.5 to 1 ug RNA. TCRdb reprocessed the immunoSEQ multiplex PCR reads via MiXCR and lists one record per CDR3 protein. The sample contains roughly 200,000 distinct CDR3 sequences, 95% of which appear only once. Trimming shortened V by 4 bases and J by 4 bases, and 17 bases separated the two germline ends. Germline lookup yields CDR1 SQVTM and CDR2 ANQGSEA. The CDR3 is 15 amino acids. The chain carries TRBV29-1 and TRBJ1-5; D possibly corresponds to TRBD1 (6 bases). This clonotype originated in a human donor with multiple sclerosis. Material for sequencing was CD4+ T cells from PBMCs. The CDR3 loop reads CSVGDGAQGNQPQHF. In DNA form, the CDR3 reads TGCAGCGTTGGGGACGGTGCACAGGGTAATCAGCCCCAGCATTTT. The entire variable domain, with the rest obtained from reference TRBV29-1 and TRBJ1-5, is as follows: SAVISQKPSRDICQRGTSLTIQCQVDSQVTMMFWYRQQPGQSLTLIATANQGSEATYESGFVIDKFPISRPNLTFSTLTVSNMSPEDSSIYLCSVGDGAQGNQPQHFGDGTRLSIL.